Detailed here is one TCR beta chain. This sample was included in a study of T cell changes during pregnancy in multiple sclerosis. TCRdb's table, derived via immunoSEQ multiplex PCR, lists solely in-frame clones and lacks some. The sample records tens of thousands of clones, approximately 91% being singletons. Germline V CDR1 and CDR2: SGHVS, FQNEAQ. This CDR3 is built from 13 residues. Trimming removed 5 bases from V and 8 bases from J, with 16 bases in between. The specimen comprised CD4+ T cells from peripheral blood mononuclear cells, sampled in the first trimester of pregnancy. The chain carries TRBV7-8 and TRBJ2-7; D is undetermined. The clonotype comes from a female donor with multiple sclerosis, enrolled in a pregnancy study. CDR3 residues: CASSPLRLRKQYF. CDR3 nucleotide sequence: TGTGCCAGCAGCCCGCTCAGGCTACGCAAGCAGTACTTC.